The sequence of this TCR beta chain was determined in a study of blood T cell repertoires in COVID-19 (dated by TCRdb to about 2020). Regarding the complete study: Samples covering the acute and convalescent phases of COVID-19 were provided by collaborators in the United States, Italy and Spain. Deeply sampled blood TCRbeta repertoires from subjects exposed to, actively infected with, or recovered from COVID-19 were included in the dataset. Samples were obtained from the ongoing ImmuneRACE study (first 160 participants) and from roughly 1,300 subjects provided by 6 global collaborators. Sample metadata almost always included a de-identified subject ID, COVID-19 status, age in years and sex. The material from the prospective study consisted of cDNA or gDNA derived from T cells, B-cell-depleted T cells, or PBMCs. The repertoires were released in a freely available public database meant as a resource for research on the immune response to SARS-CoV-2. HLA class I and class II types, where available, came from metadata supplied by the sample provider rather than from assay-based typing. The paper's findings and limits, for the study overall: The quantity of clinical and demographic metadata differed by source and by participant and was supplied without curation.

The immunoSEQ Assay, a bias-controlled multiplex PCR, was used to amplify TCRbeta CDR3 regions from genomic DNA. The authors' pipeline ran thus. The number of nucleated cells in each sample was estimated by amplification of reference gene primers within the assay. To quantify the absolute abundance of each unique TCRbeta CDR3 rearrangement, sequence reads were collapsed and filtered. For each sample, productive Simpson clonality was calculated as the square root of Simpson's diversity index across productive rearrangements. TCRdb provides this immuneACCESS table in a form limited to in-frame rearrangements. Some clones are lacking; in checked studies, under half of them reflect an unresolved V gene, and why the rest are absent is not known. V and J calls and clone size are those listed in that table; D and trimming were worked out from the DNA. The sample records about 190,000 clones, about 85% of which are singletons. In total, the top ten clones hold less than 20% of the sample.

Germline trimming: 6 bases from V, 4 bases from J; junction bases outside gene matches: 5. From cysteine to phenylalanine, the CDR3 is 15 amino acids long. Only CDR3 DNA remains: 45 bases, in frame from the first base. CDR1 and CDR2 are read off the germline V gene (reference sequence) as MNHNY and SVGAGI. Worth noting for this clone: There is no known antigen for this receptor. One base away there is no much larger clone; base qualities are not given.

Collaborating institutions collected whole blood in K2EDTA tubes following their own protocols. For TCRbeta analysis, collaborators shipped samples as frozen whole blood, isolated PBMCs, or DNA extracted from either of those sample types. This chain is built from TRBV6-6 and TRBJ2-2; 10 bases in the middle match TRBD1. The specimen sequenced was peripheral blood. This clonotype was sampled from a human donor in a cohort sampled during active COVID-19. Read as DNA, the sequence is TGTGCCAGCAGATGGGACAGGGGCAGCACCGGGGAGCTGTTTTTT. This gives the protein CASRWDRGSTGELFF.